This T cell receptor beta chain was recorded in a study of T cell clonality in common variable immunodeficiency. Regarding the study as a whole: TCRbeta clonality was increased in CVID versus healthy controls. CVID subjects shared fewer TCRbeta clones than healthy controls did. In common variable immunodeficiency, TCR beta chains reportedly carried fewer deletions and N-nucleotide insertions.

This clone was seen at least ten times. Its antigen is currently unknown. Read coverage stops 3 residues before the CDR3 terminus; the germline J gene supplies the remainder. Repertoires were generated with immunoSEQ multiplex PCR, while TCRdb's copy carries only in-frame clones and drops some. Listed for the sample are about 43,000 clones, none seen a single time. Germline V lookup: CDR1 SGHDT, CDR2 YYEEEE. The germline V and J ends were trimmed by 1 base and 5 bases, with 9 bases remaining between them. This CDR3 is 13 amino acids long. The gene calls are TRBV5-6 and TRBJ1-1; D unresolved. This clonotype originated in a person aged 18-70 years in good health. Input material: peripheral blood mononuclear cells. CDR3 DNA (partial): TGTGCCAGCAGCTTGAGCCGTTTGACTGAA. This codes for CASSLSRLTE. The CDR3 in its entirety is CASSLSRLTEAFF.